The T cell receptor beta chain under discussion was sequenced for a study of cytomegalovirus exposure and HLA in healthy donors (dated by TCRdb to 2016 to 2017). About the investigation overall: According to an earlier analysis of a few hundred of the donors, some 180 million T cells yielded 117 million unique TCR beta sequences and 276 Gb of sequence data. About 310 gigabases of sequencing data and around 87 million unique TCR sequences were included in an early release covering around 600 HLA-typed donors. Of the approximately 400 genotyped donors, approximately 82% fell in the genetic ancestry cluster associated with self-reported Caucasian donors. The study was designed to test whether signatures of past pathogen exposure could be identified by cataloging public T cell receptors. Using immunosequencing, the study profiled T cell repertoires from around 670 subjects and related those repertoires to cytomegalovirus serostatus. Besides the first cohort of roughly 640 subjects, a separate validation cohort made up of roughly 120 different subjects was used. The study combined high-throughput TCR immunosequencing, statistical association of individual TCRs with disease status, and machine learning to predict cytomegalovirus infection status. To study patterns of TCR occurrence, a later analysis re-analyzed previously published TCR beta repertoires from hundreds of donors and added high-resolution HLA genotyping. The later analysis used no new phenotypic data to find candidate immune exposures, relying instead on TCR beta sequences and their occurrence across donors. An earlier analysis of 450 to 750 of the donors used high-throughput TCR beta sequencing to judge whether each TCR beta V gene segment behaved as functional or pseudogenic. Alongside the repertoire data, information on donor age, sex, ethnicity and CMV serostatus was compiled. A later genetic analysis used genome-wide SNP genotypes for about 65% of the roughly 700 donors, treating that subset as a discovery cohort. All discovery cohort repertoires had been generated on a single sequencing platform. Class I and class II HLA loci were covered by the typing at four-digit resolution. Typing coverage varied by locus: roughly 629-630 donors for A, B, C, DRB1 and DQB1; some 520 for DQA1; 606 for DPA1; approximately 490 for DPB1. About five DR-DQ haplotypes were treated as single units for association and clustering because of strong linkage in the cohort. Among some 410 genotyped donors of the cohort, an average of around 240,000 unique TCR beta nucleotide sequences was sequenced per donor, of which approximately 19% were non-productive. Findings and caveats that apply to the study as a whole: HLA typing was unavailable for some donors at each locus, so association tests used only the typed subset. Immune exposure information for the cohort was limited to CMV serostatus. In a later analysis, TCR association rates were found to vary across HLA loci, with the most associated TCRs seen for DRB1 alleles and the fewest for HLA-C alleles. An association between a missense DCLRE1C variant and V-gene and J-gene trimming of TCR beta chains was found in a later genetic analysis and replicated in an independent cohort. Sequencing depth was assumed to be roughly uniform across donors in the presence/absence analyses, though that assumption may not hold. The study gave a list of under 200 TCR beta chains associated with cytomegalovirus. In a later analysis, several top co-occurrence clusters were reported to appear linked to parvovirus B19, influenza, CMV and Epstein-Barr virus. It was suggested by the authors that the approach could potentially be generalized to other disease states and immunological phenotypes. Correlated functional status among segregating V segments might be attributable to linkage disequilibrium, but an unknown experimental factor could not be ruled out. A few of the identified cytomegalovirus-associated TCR beta chains were confirmed in vitro to be specific for cytomegalovirus antigens. When HLA alleles, especially DR and DQ, strongly co-occurred, TCR associations were difficult to assign to individual alleles. A cluster of highly shared sequence variants was judged likely to represent a technical artifact of the sequencing pipeline. Across donors, most TCR sequences were observed very rarely, whereas some public TCRs were present in many individuals. The classifier was reported to diagnose cytomegalovirus status with high specificity and sensitivity in both the original cohort and the validation cohort. Some 16 rarely observed V segments, including chromosome 9 orphons, were excluded from the earlier analysis of about 500 of the donors because counts were too low. In a later analysis, HLA-associated TCR beta chains showed more clonal expansion and lower generation probabilities than non-associated chains that were equally common. The cohort was sequenced for TCR beta chains only, and without alpha or paired-chain data the features that could be detected were limited. In a later genetic analysis, fewer N-insertions in productive TCRs were reported among donors in an Asian-associated ancestry cluster than the roughly 640-donor mean. Because the 87-base-pair reads could not distinguish some IMGT-functional V segments, including TRBV6-2 and TRBV6-3, those segments were excluded. Specific HLA alleles were associated with roughly 17,000 TCR beta sequences at a false discovery rate of 0.05 in a later analysis. A later analysis found that most CMV-associated TCR beta chains appeared HLA-restricted, with HLA associations seemingly driven largely by CMV exposure. A further reported finding was that TCR beta sequences accurately predicted the HLA-A and HLA-B alleles for most subjects in the first cohort. In an earlier analysis of 587 of the donors, most TCR beta V segments appeared in productive rearrangements about 87% or about 30% of the time, broadly matching IMGT annotations.

The cohort was made up of roughly 670 healthy bone marrow donors. Cohort members were all nominally healthy when sampled, although unrecorded immune exposures were likely present. The donor tested CMV seronegative, placing the donor among the 350 to 400 seronegative members of the cohort. Each donor provided a peripheral blood sample, and peripheral blood mononuclear cells were used for TCR beta sequencing. Genomic DNA was extracted from the blood cell samples with the Qiagen DNeasy Blood Extraction Kit. V is trimmed back by 4 bases and J by 5 bases, and the junction contains 3 bases that no gene match accounts for. Measured from the cysteine to the phenylalanine, the CDR3 is 14 residues long. The retained sequence is limited to the CDR3, 42 bases, with the frame set at the first base. The germline V gene gives CDR1 as SGHRS and CDR2 as YFSETQ. Libraries were made using the immunoSEQ multiplex PCR assay. The multiplex PCR relied on a mix of 60 forward primers for TCR Vbeta segments and 13 reverse primers for TCR Jbeta segments. A multiplex PCR assay on genomic DNA amplified the CDR3 region of rearranged TCR beta genes. The amplified TCR beta libraries were sequenced on the Illumina HiSeq System as 87-base-pair reads. The source study handled its data this way. In a later analysis, around 80 million unique TCR beta chains were counted across the approximately 670 repertoires, and around 10 million of these chains were shared by at least two donors. Raw reads were error-corrected and collapsed into unique sequences by a nearest-neighbor algorithm in which closely related sequences were merged to remove PCR and sequencing errors. To assign V, D and J gene segments, CDR3 sequences were aligned to IMGT reference sequences. For a sequence to be retained, a match of at least six nucleotides was required to both a V gene segment and a J gene segment. Rearrangements were called productive when the CDR3 lacked stop codons and stayed in frame with V and J; all others were non-productive. CDR3 was defined according to IMGT convention as the region running from the second conserved V-encoded cysteine to the conserved J-encoded phenylalanine. The earlier analysis of about 610 of the donors excluded sequences that lacked an unambiguous match to a single V gene segment. In an earlier analysis of 587 of the donors, a V segment was called functional when productive rearrangements were above 56.7%, and segregating when the standard deviation between donors exceeded 5%. A statistical classification framework was built for diagnosing cytomegalovirus status from the catalog of TCR beta chain sequences. A later analysis assigned V and J genes by comparing TCR nucleotide sequences with IMGT/GENE-DB human TR gene sequences. A later analysis assigned CDR3 sequences and most-parsimonious VDJ recombination scenarios with the TCRdist pipeline. In a later analysis, every TCR beta chain was defined by the combination of its CDR3 amino acid sequence and its V-gene family, and reads without a unique V-gene family were dropped. To address suspected cross-contamination and a sequencing artifact, a later analysis removed approximately 600 highly shared, low-generation-probability nucleotide sequences. For each public chain, a later analysis derived a clonal expansion index from normalized ranks of inferred template counts within each repertoire. A later analysis computed generation probabilities with a VDJ recombination model fitted to out-of-frame rearrangements, and checked the results against IGoR. Hypergeometric tests were used in a later analysis to score TCR-TCR, TCR-HLA and TCR-CMV co-occurrence, with a repertoire-size bias correction applied to the TCR pairs. False discovery rates were estimated in a later analysis by permuting HLA or CMV assignments 20 times. A later analysis grouped co-occurring TCRs with DBSCAN, adding TCRdist sequence similarity when clustering within HLA-allele-positive subsets. Repertoires with fewer than 30,000 or more than 120,000 public chains were left out of co-occurrence clustering, as were a handful of repertoires with anomalous nucleotide sharing. TCRdb took over this immuneACCESS table, retaining in-frame rearrangements with V and J assigned. Such tables are incomplete; in checked studies, under half of the missing clones stem from an unresolved V gene, and the remainder is unexplained. V and J calls and clone size are those listed in that table; D and trimming were worked out from the DNA. The table for this sample lists 140,000 or so clones; around 80% of them were counted only once. The ten largest account for under 3% of the sample.

A remark on this clone: Its antigen is still unknown. Base qualities are not recorded, but no much larger clone differs from it by a single base.

The origin of this receptor is a female donor in good health and CMV-seronegative. Sequenced material: PBMCs. The sequence joins TRBV5-1 to TRBJ2-2; 9 junctional bases match TRBD2. The CDR3 protein: CASSASGVTGELFF. The DNA reads as follows: TGCGCCAGCAGCGCTAGCGGGGTAACCGGGGAGCTGTTTTTT.